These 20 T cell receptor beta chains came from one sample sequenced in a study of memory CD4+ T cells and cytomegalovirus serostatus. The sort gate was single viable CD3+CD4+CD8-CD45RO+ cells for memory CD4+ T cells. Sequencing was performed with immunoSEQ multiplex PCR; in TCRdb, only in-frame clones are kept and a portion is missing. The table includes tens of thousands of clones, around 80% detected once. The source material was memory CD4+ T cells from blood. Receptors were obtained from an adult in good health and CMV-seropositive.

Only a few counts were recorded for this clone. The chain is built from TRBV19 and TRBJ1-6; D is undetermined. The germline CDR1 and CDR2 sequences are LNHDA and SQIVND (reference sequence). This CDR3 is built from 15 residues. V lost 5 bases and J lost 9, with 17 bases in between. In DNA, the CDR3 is TGTGCCAGTAGTCCACGCGAGGGTACTGGTTCACCCCTCCACTTT. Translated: CASSPREGTGSPLHF.

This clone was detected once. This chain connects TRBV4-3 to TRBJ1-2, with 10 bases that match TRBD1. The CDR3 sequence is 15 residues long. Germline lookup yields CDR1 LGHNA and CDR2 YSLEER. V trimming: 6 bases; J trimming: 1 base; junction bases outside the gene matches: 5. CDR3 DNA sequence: TGCGCCAGCAGGGGGGACAGGGGAAGTAACTATGGCTACACCTTC. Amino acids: CASRGDRGSNYGYTF.

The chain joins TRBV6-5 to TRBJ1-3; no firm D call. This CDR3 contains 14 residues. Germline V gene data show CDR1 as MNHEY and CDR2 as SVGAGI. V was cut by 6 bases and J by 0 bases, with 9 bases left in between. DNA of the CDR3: TGTGCCAGCAGACTACAGAGCTCTGGAAACACCATATATTTT. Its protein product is CASRLQSSGNTIYF.

CDR3 bases: TGTGCCAGCAGCTTAGTTATAGGAGGGGGCGTCGGCGAGCAGTACTTC. This gives the protein CASSLVIGGGVGEQYF. V is TRBV7-2 and J is TRBJ2-7; possible D gene TRBD1, 7 bases. The length of the CDR3 is 16 residues. With 1 base removed from V and 6 bases from J, the gap between germline ends came to 19 bases. In germline, CDR1 is SGHTA, CDR2 FQGNSA. The variable domain in full, completed from reference TRBV7-2 and TRBJ2-7, reads GAGVSQSPSNKVTEKGKDVELRCDPISGHTALYWYRQSLGQGLEFLIYFQGNSAPDKSGLPSDRFSAERTGGSVSTLTIQRTQQEDSAVYLCASSLVIGGGVGEQYFGPGTRLTVT.

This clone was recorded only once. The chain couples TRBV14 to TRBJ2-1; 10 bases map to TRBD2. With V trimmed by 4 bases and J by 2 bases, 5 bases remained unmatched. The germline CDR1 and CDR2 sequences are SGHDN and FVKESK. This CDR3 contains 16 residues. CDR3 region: CASSPLAGWAYNEQFF. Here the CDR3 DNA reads TGTGCCAGCAGCCCACTAGCGGGGTGGGCCTACAATGAGCAGTTCTTC.

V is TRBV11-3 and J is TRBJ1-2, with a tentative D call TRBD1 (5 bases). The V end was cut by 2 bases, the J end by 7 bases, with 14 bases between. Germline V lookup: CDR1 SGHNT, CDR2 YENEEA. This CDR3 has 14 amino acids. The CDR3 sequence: CASSLQTRDSGYTF. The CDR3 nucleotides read TGTGCCAGCAGCTTACAAACAAGGGACTCTGGCTACACCTTC.

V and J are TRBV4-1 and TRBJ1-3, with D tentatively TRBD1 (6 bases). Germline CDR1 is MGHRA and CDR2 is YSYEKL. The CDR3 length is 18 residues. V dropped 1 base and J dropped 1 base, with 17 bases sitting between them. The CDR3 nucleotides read TGCGCCAGCAGCCAAGTGAGAACAGGGTATTTTTCTGGAAACACCATATATTTT. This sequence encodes CASSQVRTGYFSGNTIYF.

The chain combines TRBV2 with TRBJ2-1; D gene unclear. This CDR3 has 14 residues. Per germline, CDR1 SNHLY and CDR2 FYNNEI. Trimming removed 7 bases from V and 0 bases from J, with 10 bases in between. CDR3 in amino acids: CASKVEVSYNEQFF. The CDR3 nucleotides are TGTGCCAGCAAAGTTGAGGTCTCCTACAATGAGCAGTTCTTC.

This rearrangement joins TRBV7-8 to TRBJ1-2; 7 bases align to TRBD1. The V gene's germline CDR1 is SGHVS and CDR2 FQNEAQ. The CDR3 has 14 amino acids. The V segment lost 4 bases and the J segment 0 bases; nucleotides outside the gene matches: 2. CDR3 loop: CASSSTGSNYGYTF. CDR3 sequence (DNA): TGTGCCAGCAGCTCGACAGGGTCTAACTATGGCTACACCTTC.

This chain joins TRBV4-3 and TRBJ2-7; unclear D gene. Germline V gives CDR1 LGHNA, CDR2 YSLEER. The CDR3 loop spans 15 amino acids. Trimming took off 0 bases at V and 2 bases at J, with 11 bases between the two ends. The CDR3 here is CASSQDIGSTYEQYF. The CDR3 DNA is TGCGCCAGCAGCCAAGATATCGGATCTACCTACGAGCAGTACTTC.

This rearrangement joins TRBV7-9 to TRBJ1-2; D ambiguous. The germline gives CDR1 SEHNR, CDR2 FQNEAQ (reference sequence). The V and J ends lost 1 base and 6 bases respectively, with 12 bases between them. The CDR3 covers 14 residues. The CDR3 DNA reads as TGTGCCAGCAGCTTAGGGATTAACCAGAATGGCTACACCTTC. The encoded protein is CASSLGINQNGYTF.

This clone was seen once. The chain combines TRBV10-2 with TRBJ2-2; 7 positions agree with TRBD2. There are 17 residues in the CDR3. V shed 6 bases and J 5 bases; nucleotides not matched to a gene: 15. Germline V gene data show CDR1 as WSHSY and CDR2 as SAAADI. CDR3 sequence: CASRIGLEGIVTGELFF. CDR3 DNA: TGCGCCAGCAGAATAGGACTAGAGGGTATAGTAACCGGGGAGCTGTTTTTT.

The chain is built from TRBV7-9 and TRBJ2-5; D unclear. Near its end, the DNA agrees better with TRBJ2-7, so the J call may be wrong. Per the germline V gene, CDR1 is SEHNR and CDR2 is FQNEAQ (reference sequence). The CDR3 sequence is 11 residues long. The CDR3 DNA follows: TGTGCCAGCAGCAATTCCTACGAGCAGTACTTC. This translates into CASSNSYEQYF.

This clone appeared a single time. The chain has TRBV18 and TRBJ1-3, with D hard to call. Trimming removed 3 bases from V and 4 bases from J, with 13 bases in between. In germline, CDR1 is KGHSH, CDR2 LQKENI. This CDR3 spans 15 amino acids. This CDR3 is CASSPAPAWGNTIYF. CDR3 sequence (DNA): TGTGCCAGCTCACCCGCCCCAGCGTGGGGAAACACCATATATTTT.

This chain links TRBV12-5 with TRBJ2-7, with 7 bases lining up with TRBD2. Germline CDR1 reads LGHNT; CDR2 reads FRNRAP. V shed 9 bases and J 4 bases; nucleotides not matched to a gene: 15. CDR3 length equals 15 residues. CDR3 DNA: TGTGCTAGCCGGGGGACCAGCGGGGTGGGTTACGAGCAGTACTTC. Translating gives CASRGTSGVGYEQYF.

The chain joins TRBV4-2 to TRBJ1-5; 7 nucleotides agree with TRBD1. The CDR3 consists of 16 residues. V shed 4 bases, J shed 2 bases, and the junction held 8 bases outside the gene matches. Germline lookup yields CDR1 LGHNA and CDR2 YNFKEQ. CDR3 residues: CASSRQGVGGNQPQHF. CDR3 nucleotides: TGTGCCAGCAGCCGACAGGGAGTGGGGGGCAATCAGCCCCAGCATTTT.

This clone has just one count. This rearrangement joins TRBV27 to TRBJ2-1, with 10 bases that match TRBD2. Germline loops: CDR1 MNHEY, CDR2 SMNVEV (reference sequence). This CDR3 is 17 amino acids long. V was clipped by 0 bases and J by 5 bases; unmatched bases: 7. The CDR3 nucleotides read TGTGCCAGCAGTTTATCGTTCCTAGCGGGAGTGGACAATGAGCAGTTCTTC. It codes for CASSLSFLAGVDNEQFF.

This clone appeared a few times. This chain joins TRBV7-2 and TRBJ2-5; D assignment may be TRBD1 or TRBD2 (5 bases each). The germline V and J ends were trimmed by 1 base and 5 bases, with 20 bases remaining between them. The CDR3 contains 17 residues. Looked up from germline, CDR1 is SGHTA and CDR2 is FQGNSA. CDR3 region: CASSLGGIAKTEETQYF. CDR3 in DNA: TGTGCCAGCAGCTTAGGGGGGATTGCCAAGACTGAGGAGACCCAGTACTTC. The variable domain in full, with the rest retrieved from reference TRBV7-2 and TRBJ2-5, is GAGVSQSPSNKVTEKGKDVELRCDPISGHTALYWYRQSLGQGLEFLIYFQGNSAPDKSGLPSDRFSAERTGGSVSTLTIQRTQQEDSAVYLCASSLGGIAKTEETQYFGPGTRLLVL.

CDR3 in DNA: TGTGCCAGCAGTTACCGGGGAAATCGGGCTGGCTACACCTTC. Protein: CASSYRGNRAGYTF. The genes are TRBV6-6 and TRBJ1-2, with unresolved D. Germline assignment: CDR1 MNHNY and CDR2 SVGAGI (reference sequence). V lost 2 bases and J lost 7, with 14 bases in between. CDR3 length: 14 residues.

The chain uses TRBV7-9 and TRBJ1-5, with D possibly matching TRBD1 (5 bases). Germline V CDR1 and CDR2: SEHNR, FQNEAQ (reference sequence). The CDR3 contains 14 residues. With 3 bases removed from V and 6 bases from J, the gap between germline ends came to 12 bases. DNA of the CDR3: TGTGCCAGCAGCTTGGGGACTGGGAGTCAGCCCCAGCATTTT. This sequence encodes CASSLGTGSQPQHF.